This entry lists 29 T cell receptor beta chains sequenced from one sample in a study of T cell responses to AZD1222 COVID-19 vaccine. The method was immunoSEQ multiplex PCR; TCRdb's version includes in-frame clones alone and lacks a portion of them. Of about 83,000 clones detected, under 95% appear once; the ten largest clones hold 4.5%. Source: peripheral blood, taken on day 0 of MenACWY control vaccination. The source is an adult in good health.

The chain has TRBV30 and TRBJ1-3; D uncertain. This CDR3 has 11 amino acids. V lost 1 base and J lost 4, with 2 bases in between. Germline values: CDR1 GTSNPN, CDR2 SVGIG (reference sequence). CDR3 amino acids: CAWSGGNTIYF. The DNA of the CDR3 is TGTGCCTGGAGTGGAGGAAACACCATATATTTT.

The genes are TRBV6-2 or TRBV6-3 and TRBJ2-7; 7 bases line up with TRBD2. The CDR3 length is 15 residues. The germline V gene encodes CDR1 MNHEY and CDR2 SVGEGT. V lost 4 bases, J lost 0 bases, and 6 bases stayed unmatched. DNA of the CDR3: TGTGCCAGCAGTTGGTTCGGCGGGAGCTCCTACGAGCAGTACTTC. The encoded protein is CASSWFGGSSYEQYF.

The rearrangement joins TRBV5-8 to TRBJ2-3; no reliable D call. V dropped 4 bases and J dropped 2 bases, with 20 bases sitting between them. The germline V gene encodes CDR1 SGHTS and CDR2 YDEGEE. This CDR3 spans 17 amino acids. CDR3 DNA: TGTGCCAGCAGCCCCTACGACGGGCCCATATACACAGATACGCAGTATTTT. It encodes CASSPYDGPIYTDTQYF. Full variable domain (missing parts from reference TRBV5-8 and TRBJ2-3): EAGVTQSPTHLIKTRGQQATLRCSPISGHTSVYWYQQALGLGLQFLLWYDEGEERNRGNFPPRFSGRQFPNYSSELNVNALELEDSALYLCASSPYDGPIYTDTQYFGPGTRLTVL.

The chain recombines TRBV12-3 or TRBV12-4 with TRBJ1-1; possibly TRBD1 for D (5 bases). The CDR3 contains 13 residues. V was trimmed by 3 bases and J by 7 bases, leaving 12 bases between them. CDR3 loop: CASSLAGGNEAFF. In nucleotides, the CDR3 is TGTGCCAGCAGTTTGGCTGGGGGAAATGAAGCTTTCTTT.

This rearrangement joins TRBV10-3 to TRBJ1-1, with a weak D call TRBD1 (6 bases). CDR1 and CDR2 from the germline V gene are ENHRY and SYGVKD. V gave up 6 bases and J gave up 5 bases, with 16 bases separating them. This CDR3 spans 14 amino acids. The CDR3 nucleotides read TGTGCCATCAGGCGACTCGAGGGGGAAACTGAAGCTTTCTTT. Its translation: CAIRRLEGETEAFF.

The chain couples TRBV28 to TRBJ2-7; D not certain. The germline V gene has CDR1 MDHEN and CDR2 SYDVKM. Trimming took off 6 bases at V and 7 bases at J, with 19 bases between the two ends. This CDR3 is 14 amino acids long. In nucleotides, the CDR3 is TGTGCCAGCAGCCTTCCCGTAACCCTGGGTGAGCAGTACTTC. Translating gives CASSLPVTLGEQYF.

This clone has only one observation. The rearrangement uses TRBV7-9 and TRBJ2-7; 10 bases are shared with TRBD2. CDR3 length equals 14 residues. Losses at the gene ends were 5 bases for V and 13 bases for J; bases not matched to a gene: 14. The germline V gene encodes CDR1 SEHNR and CDR2 FQNEAQ (reference sequence). This CDR3 is CASSPSGAGGPLYF. The CDR3 coding sequence is TGTGCCAGCAGCCCCTCTGGAGCGGGAGGGCCTCTTTACTTC.

This clone came up once. The rearrangement joins TRBV5-5 to TRBJ1-1; the D gene is possibly TRBD1 (5 bases). The CDR3 is 15 amino acids. From germline, CDR1 is SGHKS and CDR2 YYEKEE (reference sequence). Trimming left V 4 bases short and J 0 bases short, with 13 bases between. The CDR3 region has the DNA TGTGCCAGCAGCCCTCCAGACAGAATGAACACTGAAGCTTTCTTT. Translation: CASSPPDRMNTEAFF.

The V call is TRBV3-1 (or the pseudogene TRBV3-2), the J call TRBJ1-2, with D tentatively TRBD1 (6 bases). The CDR3 length is 15 residues. CDR1 LGHDT and CDR2 YNNKEL come from the germline V gene (reference sequence). With 5 bases removed from V and 4 bases from J, the gap between germline ends came to 17 bases. The CDR3 sequence is CASSASTGQVYGYTF. In nucleotides, the CDR3 is TGTGCCAGCAGCGCATCGACAGGTCAAGTCTATGGCTACACCTTC.

This clone is termed medium-sized. The rearrangement links TRBV11-1 to TRBJ2-2, with a tentative D call TRBD2 (6 bases). Germline lookup yields CDR1 SGHAT and CDR2 FQDESV (reference sequence). V was clipped by 7 bases and J by 7 bases, with 13 bases between them. The CDR3 runs 13 residues. CDR3 DNA sequence: TGTGCCAGCACCCGGCCGGGGGACGGGGAGCTGTTTTTT. Protein: CASTRPGDGELFF.

The chain combines TRBV30 with TRBJ2-3; no definite D call. Germline CDR1 reads GTSNPN; CDR2 reads SVGIG (reference sequence). CDR3 length: 14 amino acids. Trimming took off 3 bases at V and 4 bases at J, with 14 bases between the two ends. The CDR3 loop is CAWRRDNRADTQYF. CDR3 coding DNA: TGTGCCTGGAGGAGAGACAATCGGGCAGATACGCAGTATTTT.

This chain links TRBV10-1 with TRBJ2-5, with TRBD1 identical over 8 bases. Germline CDR1 WNHNN, CDR2 SYGVQD (reference sequence). Unmatched junction bases numbered 1, after V lost 2 bases and J lost 2 bases. The CDR3 sequence is 14 residues long. The CDR3 DNA sequence: TGCGCCAGCAGTGAGGACAGGGGACAAGAGACCCAGTACTTC. Translation gives CASSEDRGQETQYF.

The chain has TRBV3-1 (or the pseudogene TRBV3-2) and TRBJ2-7; tentative D call: TRBD2 (6 bases). The CDR3 contains 11 residues. The ends were cut back, 5 bases at V and 6 bases at J, with 8 bases in the middle. Germline V gives CDR1 LGHDT, CDR2 YNNKEL (reference sequence). In nucleotides, the CDR3 is TGTGCCAGCAGCGGAGGGGCCGAGCAGTACTTC. Protein: CASSGGAEQYF.

The V and J genes are TRBV7-2 and TRBJ1-6; D unresolved. CDR3 length equals 14 residues. Trimming shortened V by 2 bases and J by 9 bases, and 11 bases separated the two germline ends. Germline V CDR1 and CDR2: SGHTA, FQGNSA. The CDR3 region has the DNA TGTGCCAGCAGCTTAAGGGAAAGGCTTTCACCCCTCCACTTT. Its protein is CASSLRERLSPLHF.

The chain has TRBV28 and TRBJ1-4, with a tentative D call TRBD1 (6 bases). The germline V gene encodes CDR1 MDHEN and CDR2 SYDVKM. CDR3 length equals 15 residues. The V gene lost 10 bases and the J gene lost 7 bases, with 22 bases spanning the gap. CDR3 protein: CATTDMRSTGEKLFF. The DNA for the CDR3 is TGTGCCACCACAGACATGAGGTCGACAGGTGAAAAACTGTTTTTT.

This chain connects TRBV7-8 to TRBJ2-7; 9 bases match TRBD1. The CDR3 length is 16 residues. Germline V lookup: CDR1 SGHVS, CDR2 FQNEAQ. The J segment lost 2 bases and the V segment lost 5 bases, leaving 10 bases of the junction unmatched. In DNA, the CDR3 is TGTGCCAGCAGCGCCCGGGACAGGGTGCTACCCTACGAGCAGTACTTC. Translating it yields CASSARDRVLPYEQYF. Looking up the rest from reference TRBV7-8 and TRBJ2-7 gives the full variable domain: GAGVSQSPRYKVAKRGQDVALRCDPISGHVSLFWYQQALGQGPEFLTYFQNEAQLDKSGLPSDRFFAERPEGSVSTLKIQRTQQEDSAVYLCASSARDRVLPYEQYFGPGTRLTVT.

The chain joins TRBV6-5 to TRBJ2-1, with no clear D. Germline lookup yields CDR1 MNHEY and CDR2 SVGAGI. V was pared by 0 bases and J by 3 bases, with 9 bases between. This CDR3 is 15 amino acids long. This CDR3 reads CASSYSSADYNEQFF. The CDR3 DNA reads TGTGCCAGCAGTTACTCGAGCGCCGACTACAATGAGCAGTTCTTC.

This clone was counted a few times. V is TRBV5-1 and J is TRBJ1-3; D is undetermined. Per germline, CDR1 SGHRS and CDR2 YFSETQ. The CDR3 has 17 amino acids. Trimming cost V 0 bases and J 0 bases, with 13 bases left between them. CDR3 bases: TGCGCCAGCAGCTTGGACGTCCTTGGAAGCTCTGGAAACACCATATATTTT. It yields the protein CASSLDVLGSSGNTIYF.

V gene TRBV5-4 combines with J gene TRBJ2-3; possible D gene TRBD1, 6 bases. The germline V gene encodes CDR1 SGHNT and CDR2 YYREEE (reference sequence). This CDR3 has 13 residues. Trimming left V 10 bases short and J 1 base short, with 13 bases between. The CDR3 nucleotides are TGTGCCGGGGGCCTGAAGGGCACAGATACGCAGTATTTT. This encodes CAGGLKGTDTQYF. The complete variable domain, with remaining parts taken from reference TRBV5-4 and TRBJ2-3, reads ETGVTQSPTHLIKTRGQQVTLRCSSQSGHNTVSWYQQALGQGPQFIFQYYREEENGRGNFPPRFSGLQFPNYSSELNVNALELDDSALYLCAGGLKGTDTQYFGPGTRLTVL.

This chain connects TRBV12-3 or TRBV12-4 to TRBJ1-2; D is undetermined. The V gene lost 11 bases and the J gene lost 8 bases, with 18 bases spanning the gap. This CDR3 region has 12 residues. In DNA, the CDR3 is TGTGCCGGGTTGGCTAATCAAGGGGGCTACACCTTC. Protein sequence: CAGLANQGGYTF.

The CDR3 sequence is CASRAGPDLYGYTF. CDR3 sequence (DNA): TGTGCCAGCAGGGCTGGACCTGACCTCTATGGCTACACCTTC. The chain joins TRBV2 to TRBJ1-2, with D unresolved. The V gene lost 6 bases and the J gene lost 4 bases, with 15 bases spanning the gap. This CDR3 is 14 amino acids long. Germline lookup yields CDR1 SNHLY and CDR2 FYNNEI.

V gene TRBV6-5 combines with J gene TRBJ1-5; no firm D call. Germline assignment: CDR1 MNHEY and CDR2 SVGAGI. CDR3 length: 12 residues. Trimming stripped 2 bases from V and 7 bases from J, with 6 bases between. CDR3 bases: TGTGCCAGCAGTTACATTGGGCAGCCCCAGCATTTT. Its translation is CASSYIGQPQHF.

The chain is built from TRBV15 and TRBJ2-1, with TRBD2 identical over 10 bases. V lost 2 bases and J lost 5; bases outside the gene matches: 6. The V gene's germline CDR1 is LNHNV and CDR2 YYDKDF (reference sequence). CDR3 length: 16 residues. The CDR3 here is CATSRIWTSGNNEQFF. The CDR3, as DNA: TGTGCCACCAGCAGAATTTGGACTAGCGGAAACAATGAGCAGTTCTTC.

CDR3 sequence: CASSPVEAGGSNGELFF. CDR3 nucleotides: TGTGCCAGCTCCCCCGTTGAAGCGGGAGGATCGAACGGGGAGCTGTTTTTT. J is TRBJ2-2 and V is TRBV18; 9 bases fit TRBD2. The ends lost 6 bases at V and 7 bases at J; junction bases unmatched: 15. Germline V lookup: CDR1 KGHSH, CDR2 LQKENI. This CDR3 comprises 17 residues.

V is TRBV15 and J is TRBJ1-3; D unclear. Germline CDR1 LNHNV, CDR2 YYDKDF (reference sequence). V dropped 0 bases and J dropped 4 bases, with 13 bases sitting between them. This CDR3 is built from 16 residues. The CDR3 DNA sequence: TGTGCCACCAGCAGAGATCGGGGTATAGGGGGAAACACCATATATTTT. Encoded protein: CATSRDRGIGGNTIYF.

This rearrangement joins TRBV10-2 to TRBJ2-7; D might be TRBD1 (6 bases). With 7 bases removed from V and 12 bases from J, the gap between germline ends came to 25 bases. Germline CDR1 is WSHSY and CDR2 is SAAADI. This CDR3 region has 14 residues. The CDR3 DNA follows: TGCGCCAGCAAAAACACCGGCACAGGGTACTCCGGGTACTTC. It is translated as CASKNTGTGYSGYF.

The chain combines TRBV6-5 with TRBJ2-2; D gene ambiguous. Trimming stripped 4 bases from V and 4 bases from J, with 10 bases between. This CDR3 is built from 14 residues. The germline V gene has CDR1 MNHEY and CDR2 SVGAGI. The CDR3: CASSLVGSTGELFF. DNA of the CDR3: TGTGCCAGCAGTTTAGTGGGGTCCACCGGGGAGCTGTTTTTT.

The V and J genes are TRBV6-2 or TRBV6-3 and TRBJ1-2; D is unclear. V lost 4 bases and J lost 0, with 6 bases in between. Germline V CDR1 and CDR2: MNHEY, SVGEGT. This CDR3 is built from 13 residues. This CDR3 reads CASSWTANYGYTF. The CDR3 region has the DNA TGTGCCAGCAGTTGGACTGCTAACTATGGCTACACCTTC.

The chain employs TRBV5-1 and TRBJ2-5, with D possibly matching TRBD1 (6 bases). Trimming removed 4 bases from V and 1 base from J, with 11 bases in between. Looked up from germline, CDR1 is SGHRS and CDR2 is YFSETQ. This CDR3 spans 14 amino acids. The CDR3 sequence: CASSRGQSQETQYF. The CDR3 DNA reads TGCGCCAGCAGCCGAGGACAGAGCCAAGAGACCCAGTACTTC.